A single sample gave rise to the 30 T cell receptor beta chains below, sequenced in a study of a mutant IDH1 vaccine in newly diagnosed glioma. No antigen has been identified for these receptors. Libraries were prepared by immunoSEQ multiplex PCR; TCRdb keeps only in-frame clonotypes and omits some of them. The top ten clones hold approximately 1.7% of a sample with 40,000 or so clones, 80% to 90% of them seen once. As for time point: week 5, during vaccination. With topical imiquimod, each dose of the vaccine consisted of 300 ug of mutant IDH1 20-mer peptide. The sample was PBMCs, taken from a glioma patient whose treatment included an IDH1 peptide vaccine. Source of these receptors: a man between 35 and 55 years old with glioma.

The chain carries TRBV28 and TRBJ1-1, with 7 positions matching TRBD1. The CDR3 consists of 12 residues. V was clipped by 7 bases and J by 10 bases; unmatched bases: 9. CDR1 is MDHEN and CDR2 is SYDVKM in the germline V gene. For the CDR3, the DNA is TGTGCCAGCAACTACCGGGACAGCGGAGCTTTCTTT. It is translated as CASNYRDSGAFF.

This chain links TRBV18 with TRBJ1-2, with 8 bases that match TRBD1. J gave up 2 bases and V 6 bases, and 5 bases lay outside the gene matches. The length of the CDR3 is 14 residues. The V gene's germline CDR1 is KGHSH and CDR2 LQKENI. CDR3: CASSAGQGNYGYTF. CDR3 coding DNA: TGTGCCAGCTCCGCAGGACAGGGAAACTATGGCTACACCTTC.

This chain links TRBV14 with TRBJ2-5, with D perhaps matching TRBD2 (5 bases). V shed 1 base and J shed 1 base, with 13 bases lying between them. Germline V gene sequence: CDR1 SGHDN, CDR2 FVKESK. The CDR3 has 16 residues. In DNA, the CDR3 is TGTGCCAGCAGCCAAGGCTGGGGAGCGGTCCAAGAGACCCAGTACTTC. Translating it yields CASSQGWGAVQETQYF. Supplemented by reference TRBV14 and TRBJ2-5, the full variable domain reads EAGVTQFPSHSVIEKGQTVTLRCDPISGHDNLYWYRRVMGKEIKFLLHFVKESKQDESGMPNNRFLAERTGGTYSTLKVQPAELEDSGVYFCASSQGWGAVQETQYFGPGTRLLVL.

The chain joins TRBV7-8 to TRBJ1-1, with a possible D match to TRBD1 (6 bases). This CDR3 spans 15 amino acids. Germline lookup yields CDR1 SGHVS and CDR2 FQNEAQ. V dropped 5 bases and J dropped 1 base, with 14 bases sitting between them. The CDR3 reads CASSGGLRGNTEAFF. Here the CDR3 DNA reads TGTGCCAGCAGCGGGGGCCTTAGGGGGAACACTGAAGCTTTCTTT.

The V and J genes are TRBV5-1 and TRBJ1-1; 10 nucleotides line up with TRBD1. The CDR3 consists of 15 residues. V shed 4 bases, J shed 6 bases, and the junction held 9 bases outside the gene matches. CDR1 and CDR2 from the germline V gene are SGHRS and YFSETQ. The CDR3 is CASSPSGTGAPEAFF. CDR3 bases: TGCGCCAGCAGCCCGTCCGGGACAGGGGCCCCTGAAGCTTTCTTT.

This chain connects TRBV27 to TRBJ2-7; 9 bases match TRBD1. With V trimmed by 1 base and J by 8 bases, 12 bases remained unmatched. The CDR3 is 16 residues long. Germline CDR1 MNHEY, CDR2 SMNVEV (reference sequence). CDR3 residues: CASSLLPGTGNVQQYF. DNA for the CDR3: TGTGCCAGCAGTTTATTACCCGGGACAGGGAACGTGCAGCAGTACTTC.

This chain links TRBV7-9 with TRBJ1-2; D gene uncertain. The ends were cut back, 4 bases at V and 8 bases at J, with 11 bases in the middle. Germline V gives CDR1 SEHNR, CDR2 FQNEAQ (reference sequence). The CDR3 runs 12 residues. CDR3: CASSSGIRGYTF. In DNA, the CDR3 is TGTGCCAGCAGCTCAGGAATACGCGGCTACACCTTC.

The chain recombines TRBV6-5 with TRBJ2-3, with D unclear. From germline, CDR1 is MNHEY and CDR2 SVGAGI. With 0 bases removed from V and 6 bases from J, the gap between germline ends came to 13 bases. This CDR3 comprises 15 residues. CDR3 sequence (DNA): TGTGCCAGCAGTTACTCGGTCAACCGCAAGGATACGCAGTATTTT. Encoded protein: CASSYSVNRKDTQYF.

This clone was detected only once. The chain is built from TRBV28 and TRBJ1-3, with 9 bases identical to TRBD1. The CDR3 has 14 residues. Per the germline V gene, CDR1 is MDHEN and CDR2 is SYDVKM. Losses at the gene ends were 6 bases for V and 9 bases for J; bases not matched to a gene: 9. DNA for the CDR3: TGTGCCAGCAGCCTCAGGACAGGGGCCAGCACCATATATTTT. This sequence encodes CASSLRTGASTIYF.

V is TRBV4-1 and J is TRBJ2-7, with 7 bases matching TRBD2. This CDR3 has 14 residues. CDR1 and CDR2 (germline): MGHRA, YSYEKL. The V gene end was trimmed by 3 bases and the J gene end by 9 bases; junction bases not matched to a gene: 11. The CDR3 loop reads CASSQTLAAMGQYF. In nucleotides, the CDR3 is TGCGCCAGCAGCCAGACCCTAGCGGCCATGGGGCAGTACTTC.

V gene TRBV28 combines with J gene TRBJ2-7; possible D gene TRBD1, 5 bases. V lost 6 bases to trimming and J lost 2 bases, with 14 bases between them. The CDR3 sequence is 14 residues long. CDR1 and CDR2 from the germline V gene are MDHEN and SYDVKM. The CDR3 sequence is CASSVLGPPYEQYF. The CDR3 coding sequence is TGTGCCAGCAGCGTATTGGGGCCCCCCTACGAGCAGTACTTC. The full variable domain, with the rest looked up from reference TRBV28 and TRBJ2-7, is DVKVTQSSRYLVKRTGEKVFLECVQDMDHENMFWYRQDPGLGLRLIYFSYDVKMKEKGDIPEGYSVSREKKERFSLILESASTNQTSMYLCASSVLGPPYEQYFGPGTRLTVT.

The gene calls are TRBV19 and TRBJ1-2; D unclear. This CDR3 has 13 residues. CDR1 and CDR2 from the germline V gene are LNHDA and SQIVND (reference sequence). V was clipped by 1 base and J by 8 bases, with 11 bases between them. CDR3 sequence (DNA): TGTGCCAGTAGTATAGTGGCCGGGCGGGGCTACACCTTC. Translated, it gives CASSIVAGRGYTF.

This clone has only a few counts. This chain connects TRBV18 to TRBJ1-1; perhaps TRBD1 as D (6 bases). Trimming took 3 bases from V and 10 from J, leaving 12 bases between them. Germline V gives CDR1 KGHSH, CDR2 LQKENI. The CDR3 extends over 12 amino acids. The CDR3 here is CASSPSGVLAFF. The CDR3 DNA reads as TGTGCCAGCTCACCTTCAGGGGTATTAGCTTTCTTT. Full variable domain (outside the CDR3, taken from reference TRBV18 and TRBJ1-1): NAGVMQNPRHLVRRRGQEARLRCSPMKGHSHVYWYRQLPEEGLKFMVYLQKENIIDESGMPKERFSAEFPKEGPSILRIQQVVRGDSAAYFCASSPSGVLAFFGQGTRLTVV.

There are a few counts of this clone. The V gene is TRBV6-5, the J gene TRBJ2-1; 8 bases match TRBD2. Germline V lookup: CDR1 MNHEY, CDR2 SVGAGI. The CDR3 sequence is 14 residues long. V lost 10 bases to trimming and J lost 9 bases; unmatched junction nucleotides: 14. The CDR3 nucleotides read TGTGCCACCCTTTTGGCGGGAGGTCCCGGTGAGCAGTTCTTC. It translates to CATLLAGGPGEQFF.

The CDR3: CASSEWTSGNYEQYF. DNA for the CDR3: TGTGCCAGCAGCGAATGGACTAGCGGGAACTACGAGCAGTACTTC. This chain uses TRBV11-2 with TRBJ2-7; 12 bases are shared with TRBD2. This CDR3 contains 15 residues. J gave up 3 bases and V 5 bases, and 5 bases lay outside the gene matches. Germline CDR1 and CDR2: SGHAT and FQNNGV.

V usage is TRBV6-4 and J usage is TRBJ2-7; D is undetermined. This CDR3 region has 13 residues. V shed 5 bases and J shed 6 bases, with 14 bases lying between them. Germline-derived CDR1 and CDR2 are MRHNA and SNTAGT. CDR3 DNA: TGTGCCAGCAGTTTGGGCCCGGACGGCGAGCAGTACTTC. Protein sequence: CASSLGPDGEQYF.

The gene calls are TRBV4-1 and TRBJ2-6, with 12 bases that match TRBD1. This CDR3 spans 21 amino acids. Germline V gene lookup returns CDR1 MGHRA and CDR2 YSYEKL. The V and J ends lost 4 bases and 2 bases, in that order; junction bases with no gene match: 15. The CDR3 loop reads CASSPATPVGTGGTGANVLTF. CDR3 bases: TGCGCCAGCAGCCCTGCTACGCCCGTAGGGACAGGGGGCACTGGGGCCAACGTCCTGACTTTC.

This sequence joins TRBV7-9 and TRBJ1-4; no clear D gene. The V gene's germline CDR1 is SEHNR and CDR2 FQNEAQ (reference sequence). The CDR3 loop spans 15 amino acids. Deletions cut 5 bases from V and 0 bases from J, with 10 bases between. CDR3 DNA: TGTGCCAGCAGCCCCCGCGGTGCAACTAATGAAAAACTGTTTTTT. Its protein product is CASSPRGATNEKLFF.

This rearrangement joins TRBV5-4 to TRBJ1-2; D remains unclear. The CDR3 loop spans 14 amino acids. The germline V gene has CDR1 SGHNT and CDR2 YYREEE (reference sequence). Deletions cut 4 bases from V and 6 bases from J, with 16 bases between. The CDR3 DNA reads as TGTGCCAGCAGCCCCCTGGGCCGCCAAAATGGCTACACCTTC. The encoded protein is CASSPLGRQNGYTF.

The chain uses TRBV4-3 and TRBJ2-3; D is ambiguous. V lost 4 bases, J lost 4 bases, and 12 bases lay in between. Germline V gene sequence: CDR1 LGHNA, CDR2 YSLEER. CDR3 length equals 14 residues. Written as DNA, the CDR3 is TGCGCCAGCAGCCTCCTTACTGGGGCAGATACGCAGTATTTT. Its protein is CASSLLTGADTQYF.

This clone showed up just once. The chain links TRBV7-6 to TRBJ2-5; D is perhaps TRBD2 (5 bases). This CDR3 region has 13 residues. Germline V CDR1 and CDR2: SGHVS, FNYEAQ. Trimming left V 2 bases short and J 4 bases short, with 8 bases between. The CDR3 spells CASSLTRTETQYF. As DNA, the CDR3 is TGTGCCAGCAGCTTAACTAGAACAGAGACCCAGTACTTC.

V and J are TRBV25-1 and TRBJ1-3; D unresolved. Trimming cost V 3 bases and J 0 bases, with 9 bases left between them. The CDR3 is 15 amino acids. Germline V CDR1 and CDR2: MGHDK, SYGVNS. The CDR3 protein is CASSDPGTSGNTIYF. The CDR3 coding sequence is TGTGCCAGCAGTGACCCGGGAACCTCTGGAAACACCATATATTTT.

This clone was recorded only once. This sequence joins TRBV29-1 and TRBJ1-3; D unclear. There are 12 residues in the CDR3. Germline values: CDR1 SQVTM, CDR2 ANQGSEA. Deletions cut 4 bases from V and 4 bases from J, with 8 bases between. CDR3: CSVGREGNTIYF. The CDR3 DNA reads TGCAGCGTTGGACGTGAAGGAAACACCATATATTTT.

The chain is built from TRBV6-5 and TRBJ1-2; D is unresolved. Per the germline V gene, CDR1 is MNHEY and CDR2 is SVGAGI. CDR3 length: 16 amino acids. The V gene lost 4 bases and the J gene lost 3 bases, with 18 bases spanning the gap. Here the CDR3 reads CASSSHSNQPYYGYTF. The CDR3, as DNA: TGTGCCAGCAGTTCTCACTCCAATCAGCCTTACTATGGCTACACCTTC.

This chain links TRBV19 with TRBJ1-1; D remains ambiguous. This CDR3 is built from 13 residues. Germline CDR1 reads LNHDA; CDR2 reads SQIVND (reference sequence). V lost 3 bases, J lost 5 bases, and 10 bases lay in between. CDR3 DNA: TGTGCCAGTAGTATGTTGAGGGTTACTGAAGCTTTCTTT. It specifies CASSMLRVTEAFF.

The V call is TRBV25-1, the J call TRBJ2-3, with unresolved D. V was pared by 3 bases and J by 4 bases, with 17 bases between. Germline loops: CDR1 MGHDK, CDR2 SYGVNS. This CDR3 is built from 16 residues. CDR3 region: CASSDPAAESADTQYF. The CDR3 DNA sequence: TGTGCCAGCAGTGATCCCGCGGCAGAGTCGGCAGATACGCAGTATTTT.

V usage is TRBV29-1 and J usage is TRBJ2-7; the match to TRBD1 covers 7 bases. CDR3 size: 14 residues. The V gene's germline CDR1 is SQVTM and CDR2 ANQGSEA. After removal of 4 bases from V and 2 bases from J, the junction contained 8 bases not matched to a gene. The CDR3 region is CSVARTGVTYEQYF. DNA of the CDR3: TGCAGCGTTGCCCGGACAGGCGTTACCTACGAGCAGTACTTC.

In this sample, this clone turned up a few times. The genes are TRBV7-2 and TRBJ2-7; D is unclear. CDR1 and CDR2 (germline): SGHTA, FQGNSA. With 1 base removed from V and 5 bases from J, the gap between germline ends came to 9 bases. There are 13 residues in the CDR3. CDR3 sequence: CASSLVPLDEQYF. In DNA, the CDR3 is TGTGCCAGCAGCTTAGTTCCTTTGGACGAGCAGTACTTC.

DNA for the CDR3: TGTGCCAGCAGCTTAGAAGCACTTTCAGACTACGAGCAGTACTTC. Translated, it gives CASSLEALSDYEQYF. The chain has TRBV7-9 and TRBJ2-7; D is undetermined. Germline loops: CDR1 SEHNR, CDR2 FQNEAQ (reference sequence). V lost 1 base and J 3 bases, leaving 13 bases between the germline ends. The CDR3 covers 15 residues. Supplemented by reference TRBV7-9 and TRBJ2-7, the full variable domain reads DTGVSQNPRHKITKRGQNVTFRCDPISEHNRLYWYRQTLGQGPEFLTYFQNEAQLEKSRLLSDRFSAERPKGSFSTLEIQRTEQGDSAMYLCASSLEALSDYEQYFGPGTRLTVT.

The chain joins TRBV5-1 to TRBJ1-3, with 10 bases fitting TRBD1. After removal of 3 bases from V and 3 bases from J, the junction contained 6 bases not matched to a gene. Per germline, CDR1 SGHRS and CDR2 YFSETQ. The CDR3 loop spans 16 amino acids. DNA of the CDR3: TGCGCCAGCAGCTCGACGACAGGGGGCTTTGGAAACACCATATATTTT. Translation: CASSSTTGGFGNTIYF.